This T cell receptor beta chain was identified during a study of CXCR3-negative and CXCR3-positive naive CD8 T cells. Points from the study as a whole: Hydrophobicity of TRB CDR3s was greater in CXCR3-positive naive cells than in CXCR3-negative naive cells. Memory cells showed distinct TRBV-TRBJ patterns, while the two naive subsets matched.

The length of the CDR3 is 14 residues. Germline V gives CDR1 SGHAT, CDR2 FQNNGV. Details on this clonotype: Its matching antigen is unknown.

Preparation of TRB cDNA libraries relied on 5' RACE carrying UMI labels. TCRdb reprocessed the 5' RACE reads and stores each CDR3 protein as one record, lacking DNA. With thousands of distinct CDR3 sequences in the sample, the ten largest clones hold approximately 1.5%. The V and J genes are TRBV11-2 and TRBJ2-7. The sample taken for sequencing was naive CXCR3+ CD8+ T cells from blood. Subset defined: CD45RO-CCR7+CD27+CD95- naive CD8+ T cells expressing CXCR3 (TNR3+). The receptor comes from a human donor in good health. Some clones in this sample may be carry-over from other donors' samples. CDR3 in amino acids: CAVPGGSSSYEQYF.